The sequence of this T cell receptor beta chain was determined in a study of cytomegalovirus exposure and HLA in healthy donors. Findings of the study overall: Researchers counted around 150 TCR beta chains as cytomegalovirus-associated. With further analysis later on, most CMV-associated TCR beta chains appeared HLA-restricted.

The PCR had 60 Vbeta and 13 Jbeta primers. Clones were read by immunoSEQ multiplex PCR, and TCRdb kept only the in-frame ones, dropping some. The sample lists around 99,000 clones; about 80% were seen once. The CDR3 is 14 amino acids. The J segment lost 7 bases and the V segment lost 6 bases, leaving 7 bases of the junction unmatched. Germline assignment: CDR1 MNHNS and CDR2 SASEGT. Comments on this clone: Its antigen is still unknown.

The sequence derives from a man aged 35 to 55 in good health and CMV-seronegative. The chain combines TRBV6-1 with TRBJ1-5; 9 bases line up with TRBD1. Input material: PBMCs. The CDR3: CASSRTGVEQPQHF. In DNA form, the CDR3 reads TGTGCCAGCAGCCGGACAGGGGTTGAACAGCCCCAGCATTTT.